The 17 T cell receptor beta chains listed next were all sequenced from one sample in a study of vaccination and CD4 T cells after COVID-19. The Oncomine TCR Beta short-read assay was applied to DNA of cultured CD4+ T cells. TCRdb passed the PCR reads through MiXCR, listing each CDR3 protein once. This repertoire shows 6,000 to 7,000 distinct CDR3 sequences, 74% found once; its top ten account for about 34%. Their target antigens are unknown. Treatment specified: approximately nine-day PBMC culture with coronavirus spike peptide pools or control peptides (ViraFEST assay). The source material was CD4+ T cells from blood, cultured in vitro. All receptors derive from a human donor who had recovered from COVID-19.

This clonotype showed up just once. This sequence joins TRBV27 and TRBJ2-3; TRBD2 matches 7 bases. Trimming cost V 3 bases and J 3 bases; bases outside gene matches: 9. This CDR3 spans 16 amino acids. Germline loops: CDR1 MNHEY, CDR2 SMNVEV (reference sequence). The CDR3 reads CASSLEPGLRTDTQYF. The CDR3 coding sequence is TGTGCCAGCAGTTTGGAACCGGGACTAAGAACAGATACGCAGTATTTT.

V and J are TRBV12-3 or TRBV12-4 and TRBJ2-1; D possibly matches TRBD1 or TRBD2 (6 bases each). The ends were cut back, 7 bases at V and 0 bases at J, with 22 bases in the middle. The CDR3 spans 18 residues. The CDR3 here is CASTPSTGRRGSYNEQFF. The CDR3 DNA reads TGTGCCAGCACCCCTTCGACAGGTCGGAGGGGCTCCTACAATGAGCAGTTCTTC.

J is TRBJ2-3 and V is TRBV2; TRBD1 might be the D (5 bases). The CDR3 runs 16 residues. With 4 bases removed from V and 6 bases from J, the gap between germline ends came to 20 bases. The germline gives CDR1 SNHLY, CDR2 FYNNEI. The CDR3 bases are TGTGCCAGCAGTGTGAGGCAGGGCGGCCGAATGGATACGCAGTATTTT. Residues: CASSVRQGGRMDTQYF.

The chain combines TRBV6-1 with TRBJ1-2; no definite D call. The CDR3 is made up of 13 amino acids. Germline assignment: CDR1 MNHNS and CDR2 SASEGT. Trimming shortened V by 7 bases and J by 4 bases, and 13 bases separated the two germline ends. CDR3 region: CASTSRVFYGYTF. DNA for the CDR3: TGTGCCAGCACCTCCCGGGTATTCTATGGCTACACCTTC.

The chain is built from TRBV20-1 and TRBJ2-1, with a weak D call TRBD1 (6 bases). The CDR3 is 15 amino acids. Trimming cost V 5 bases and J 2 bases, with 16 bases left between them. Germline CDR1 and CDR2: DFQATT and SNEGSKA (reference sequence). The CDR3 loop reads CSAGPQGAAYNEQFF. CDR3 bases: TGCAGTGCTGGCCCACAGGGAGCAGCCTACAATGAGCAGTTCTTC.

This clonotype is a singleton in its sample. The chain combines TRBV7-2 with TRBJ1-1; D remains ambiguous. Germline V CDR1 and CDR2: SGHTA, FQGNSA. This CDR3 is built from 15 residues. Trimming took off 1 base at V and 0 bases at J, with 9 bases between the two ends. The CDR3 is CASSLGPAMNTEAFF. In DNA, the CDR3 is TGTGCCAGCAGCTTAGGTCCAGCGATGAACACTGAAGCTTTCTTT.

V usage is TRBV7-2 and J usage is TRBJ2-3, with no clear D. V lost 6 bases to trimming and J lost 1 base, with 8 bases between them. Per the germline V gene, CDR1 is SGHTA and CDR2 is FQGNSA. This CDR3 is 13 amino acids long. CDR3 in amino acids: CASSYARTDTQYF. CDR3 nucleotides: TGTGCCAGCAGTTATGCACGCACAGATACGCAGTATTTT.

The genes are TRBV29-1 and TRBJ2-4; 7 nucleotides match TRBD1. The J segment lost 9 bases and the V segment lost 1 base, leaving 6 bases of the junction unmatched. Germline V gives CDR1 SQVTM, CDR2 ANQGSEA. The CDR3 is 13 amino acids. CDR3 bases: TGCAGCGTTGAAGTGACAGGGTCGGGCATTCAGTACTTC. It encodes CSVEVTGSGIQYF.

The CDR3 here is CATSRDASTDTQYF. The CDR3 coding sequence is TGTGCCACCAGCAGGGACGCTAGCACAGATACGCAGTATTTT. The rearrangement uses TRBV15 and TRBJ2-3; D not resolved. There are 14 residues in the CDR3. V was pared by 3 bases and J by 0 bases, with 7 bases between. In germline, CDR1 is LNHNV, CDR2 YYDKDF (reference sequence).

The chain combines TRBV6-1 with TRBJ2-7, with D perhaps given as TRBD1 or TRBD2 (5 bases each). The germline gives CDR1 MNHNS, CDR2 SASEGT. V was cut by 6 bases and J by 0 bases, with 12 bases left in between. The CDR3 length is 14 residues. CDR3 residues: CASRTGRSSYEQYF. CDR3 coding DNA: TGTGCCAGCAGGACGGGGCGGAGCTCCTACGAGCAGTACTTC.

This clonotype was recorded only once. This sequence joins TRBV6-5 and TRBJ1-4; D possibly corresponds to TRBD1 (6 bases). Germline loops: CDR1 MNHEY, CDR2 SVGAGI. The CDR3 is made up of 16 amino acids. V lost 1 base, J lost 7 bases, and 16 bases lay in between. CDR3 sequence: CASSYYGTPGGEKLFF. CDR3 nucleotides: TGTGCCAGCAGTTACTACGGGACACCGGGGGGTGAAAAACTGTTTTTT.

This clonotype appeared once. V and J are TRBV19 and TRBJ1-2; no clear D gene. V gave up 3 bases and J gave up 3 bases, with 14 bases separating them. Germline V gene lookup returns CDR1 LNHDA and CDR2 SQIVND (reference sequence). The CDR3 consists of 15 residues. CDR3 residues: CASSINGQDHYGYTF. CDR3 in DNA: TGTGCCAGTAGTATTAATGGGCAGGATCACTATGGCTACACCTTC.

The V gene is TRBV20-1, the J gene TRBJ1-1; D gene uncertain. Germline CDR1 reads DFQATT; CDR2 reads SNEGSKA (reference sequence). The V and J ends lost 5 bases and 8 bases respectively, with 3 bases between them. This CDR3 is built from 8 residues. DNA of the CDR3: TGCAGTGCTGAAGAAGCTTTCTTT. Translation gives CSAEEAFF.

The rearrangement joins TRBV7-8 to TRBJ2-2, with D uncertain. Germline loops: CDR1 SGHVS, CDR2 FQNEAQ. The CDR3 has 14 residues. V lost 5 bases and J 1 base, leaving 8 bases between the germline ends. The CDR3 bases are TGTGCCAGCAGCGTACTCATGAACACCGGGGAGCTGTTTTTT. Translating it yields CASSVLMNTGELFF.

The chain joins TRBV28 to TRBJ1-2; D not certain. The CDR3 runs 14 residues. The V end lost 6 bases, the J end lost 5 bases, and 16 bases lay between the germline ends. Germline CDR1 reads MDHEN; CDR2 reads SYDVKM. The CDR3 region has the DNA TGTGCCAGCAGCACAAGGACGGACCTATATGGCTACACCTTC. The encoded protein is CASSTRTDLYGYTF.

The gene calls are TRBV6-1 and TRBJ1-5; D is uncertain. The ends were cut back, 6 bases at V and 8 bases at J, with 11 bases in the middle. The CDR3 is 12 amino acids. CDR1 is MNHNS, CDR2 SASEGT, per germline. Written as DNA, the CDR3 is TGTGCCAGCAGGTCTCTCCGGGAGCCCCAGCATTTT. Its translation is CASRSLREPQHF.

The V call is TRBV21-1, the J call TRBJ2-2; the listed D gene, TRBD2, was not tested against the DNA. TRBV21-1 is reported as a pseudogene. CDR3 length: 12 residues. In nucleotides, the CDR3 is TGTGCCAGCCAGTCCCCTCCCGGGGAGCTGTTTTTT. Amino acid sequence: CASQSPPGELFF.